This T cell receptor (beta chain) was identified during a study of blood T cell repertoires in COVID-19. Trimming removed 2 bases at V and 8 bases at J, with 15 bases between. Germline values: CDR1 MNHEY, CDR2 SVGAGI. The CDR3 totals 15 residues. In the original workflow: Estimation of nucleated cell counts relied on the amplification of reference gene primers. Libraries were prepared by immunoSEQ multiplex PCR; TCRdb keeps only in-frame clonotypes and omits some of them. V, J and clone size reflect that table, while D and trimming were determined from the DNA. The data hold 200,000 to 300,000 clones, with just under 90% observed a single time.

The material sequenced was peripheral blood. The sequence derives from a woman between 35 and 50 years old with acute or convalescent COVID-19. The rearrangement joins TRBV6-5 to TRBJ1-4, with D perhaps matching TRBD1 (6 bases). The CDR3, as DNA: TGTGCCAGCAGTTACCGGGGGGCAACTCACGAAAAACTGTTTTTT. Its translation: CASSYRGATHEKLFF.